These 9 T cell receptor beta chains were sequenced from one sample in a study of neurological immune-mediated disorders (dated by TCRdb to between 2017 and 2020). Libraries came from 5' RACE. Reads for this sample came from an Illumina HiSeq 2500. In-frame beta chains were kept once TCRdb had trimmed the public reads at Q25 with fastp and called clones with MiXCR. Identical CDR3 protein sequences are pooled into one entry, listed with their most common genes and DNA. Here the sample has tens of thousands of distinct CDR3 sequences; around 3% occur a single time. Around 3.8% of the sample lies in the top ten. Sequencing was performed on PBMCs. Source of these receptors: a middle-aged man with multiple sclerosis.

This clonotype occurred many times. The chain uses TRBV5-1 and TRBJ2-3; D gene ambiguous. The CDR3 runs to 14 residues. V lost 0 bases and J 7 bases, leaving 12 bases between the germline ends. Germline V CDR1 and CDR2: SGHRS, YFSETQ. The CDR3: CASSLAQAENTQYF. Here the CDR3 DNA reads TGCGCCAGCAGCTTGGCGCAGGCGGAGAATACGCAGTATTTT.

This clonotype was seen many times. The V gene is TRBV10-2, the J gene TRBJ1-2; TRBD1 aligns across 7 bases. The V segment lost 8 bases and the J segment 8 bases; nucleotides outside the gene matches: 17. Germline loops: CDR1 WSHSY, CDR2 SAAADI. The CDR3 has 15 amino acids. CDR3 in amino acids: CASQAGGNELRGYTF. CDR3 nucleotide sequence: TGCGCCAGCCAGGCAGGGGGGAATGAGTTAAGAGGCTACACCTTC.

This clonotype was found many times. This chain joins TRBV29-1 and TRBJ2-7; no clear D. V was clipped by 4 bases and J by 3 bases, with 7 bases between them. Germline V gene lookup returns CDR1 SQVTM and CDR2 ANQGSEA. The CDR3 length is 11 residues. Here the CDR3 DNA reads TGCAGCGTTGTCGTAATCTACGAGCAGTACTTC. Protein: CSVVVIYEQYF.

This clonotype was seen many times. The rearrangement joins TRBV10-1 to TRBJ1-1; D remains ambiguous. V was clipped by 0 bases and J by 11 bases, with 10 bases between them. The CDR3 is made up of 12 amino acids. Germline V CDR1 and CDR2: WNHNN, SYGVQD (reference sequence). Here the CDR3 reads CASSESGKEAFF. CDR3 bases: TGCGCCAGCAGTGAGTCGGGGAAGGAGGCTTTCTTT.

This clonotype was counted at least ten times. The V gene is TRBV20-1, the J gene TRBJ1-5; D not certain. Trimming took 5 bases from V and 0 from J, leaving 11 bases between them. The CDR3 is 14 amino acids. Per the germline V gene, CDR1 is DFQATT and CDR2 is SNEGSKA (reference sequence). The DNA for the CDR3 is TGCAGTGCTGGCGGCCGGTATAGCAATCAGCCCCAGCATTTT. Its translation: CSAGGRYSNQPQHF.

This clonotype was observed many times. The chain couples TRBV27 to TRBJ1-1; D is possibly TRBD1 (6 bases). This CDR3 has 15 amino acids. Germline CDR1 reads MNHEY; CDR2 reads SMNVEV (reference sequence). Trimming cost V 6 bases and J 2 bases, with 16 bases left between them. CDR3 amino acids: CASSYGTKINTEAFF. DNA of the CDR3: TGTGCCAGCAGCTACGGGACAAAGATTAACACTGAAGCTTTCTTT.

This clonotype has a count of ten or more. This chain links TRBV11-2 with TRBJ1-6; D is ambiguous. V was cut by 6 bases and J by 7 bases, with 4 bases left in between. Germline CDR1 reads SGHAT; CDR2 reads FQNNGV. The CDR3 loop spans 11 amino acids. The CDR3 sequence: CASSLNSPLHF. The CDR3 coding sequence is TGTGCCAGCAGTTTAAATTCACCCCTCCACTTT.

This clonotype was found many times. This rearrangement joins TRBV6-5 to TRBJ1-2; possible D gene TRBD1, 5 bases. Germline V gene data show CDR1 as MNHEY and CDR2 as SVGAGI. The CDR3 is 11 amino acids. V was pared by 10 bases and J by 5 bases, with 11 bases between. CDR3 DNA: TGTGCCATTATGACAGCGTATGGCTACACCTTC. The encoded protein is CAIMTAYGYTF.

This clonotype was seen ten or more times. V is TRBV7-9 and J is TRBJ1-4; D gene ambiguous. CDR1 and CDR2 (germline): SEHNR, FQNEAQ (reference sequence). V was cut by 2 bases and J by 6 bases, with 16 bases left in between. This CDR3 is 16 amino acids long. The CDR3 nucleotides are TGTGCCAGCAGCTTATCGATTGGGAGGTTTTATGAAAAACTGTTTTTT. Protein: CASSLSIGRFYEKLFF.